The present TCR beta chain was sequenced within a study of blood T cell repertoires in COVID-19. This clone appeared a single time. In the original workflow: By means of reference gene primer amplification, nucleated cell counts were estimated. Only in-frame clones appear in the TCRdb table, and some are missing; sequencing was by immunoSEQ multiplex PCR. V, J and clone size are those of that table, while D and trimming were read from the DNA. The data show about 140,000 clones, approximately 88% seen once. CDR1 and CDR2 (germline): LNHDA, SQIVND (reference sequence). This CDR3 region has 14 residues. V shed 8 bases and J shed 7 bases, with 18 bases lying between them.

Source material: peripheral blood. The rearrangement joins TRBV19 to TRBJ2-1, with a possible D match to TRBD1 (5 bases). The clonotype originates from a man aged 55-75 years with active or convalescent COVID-19. CDR3 amino acids: CASHQGRVTNEQFF. CDR3 nucleotides: TGTGCCAGTCACCAGGGTCGGGTAACAAATGAGCAGTTCTTC.